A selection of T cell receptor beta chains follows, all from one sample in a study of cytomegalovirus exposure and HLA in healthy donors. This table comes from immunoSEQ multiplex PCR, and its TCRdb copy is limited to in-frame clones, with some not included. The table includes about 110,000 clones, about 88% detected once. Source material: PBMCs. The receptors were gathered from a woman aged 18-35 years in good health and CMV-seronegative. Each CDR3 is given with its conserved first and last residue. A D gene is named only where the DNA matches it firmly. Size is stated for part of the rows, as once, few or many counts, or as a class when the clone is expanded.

CDR3 protein: CASSSRGDTGELFF
CDR3 DNA: TGTGCCAGCAGCTCCAGGGGCGACACCGGGGAGCTGTTTTTT
clone size: NA
J gene: TRBJ2-2
V gene: TRBV7-3
D gene: NA

CDR3 protein: CASSTGGSSYEQYF
CDR3 DNA: TGTGCCAGCAGTACTGGAGGGAGCTCCTACGAGCAGTACTTC
clone size: NA
J gene: TRBJ2-7
V gene: TRBV28
D gene: NA

CDR3 protein: CASSLGLANYNEQFF
CDR3 DNA: TGTGCCAGCAGCTTAGGACTAGCGAATTACAATGAGCAGTTCTTC
clone size: NA
J gene: TRBJ2-1
V gene: TRBV7-2
D gene: TRBD2

CDR3 protein: CATKQGAYEQYF
CDR3 DNA: TGTGCCACGAAACAGGGCGCCTACGAGCAGTACTTC
clone size: NA
J gene: TRBJ2-7
V gene: TRBV19
D gene: NA

CDR3 protein: CASSLMAGGDTQYF
CDR3 DNA: TGTGCCAGCAGTTTAATGGCAGGGGGAGATACGCAGTATTTT
clone size: NA
J gene: TRBJ2-3
V gene: TRBV28
D gene: TRBD1

CDR3 protein: CASSQDLDRGGGQPQHF
CDR3 DNA: TGTGCCAGCAGCCAAGATTTAGACAGGGGAGGAGGGCAGCCCCAGCATTTT
clone size: NA
J gene: TRBJ1-5
V gene: TRBV4-2
D gene: TRBD1

CDR3 protein: CASSLDLGEETQYF
CDR3 DNA: TGTGCCAGCAGCTTAGACCTAGGAGAAGAGACCCAGTACTTC
clone size: NA
J gene: TRBJ2-5
V gene: TRBV7-6
D gene: NA

CDR3 protein: CASSSLLAASYNEQFF
CDR3 DNA: TGTGCCAGCAGCTCCCTCCTAGCTGCGTCCTACAATGAGCAGTTCTTC
clone size: few
J gene: TRBJ2-1
V gene: TRBV5-6
D gene: NA

CDR3 protein: CASPRLRDRAFLATNEKLFF
CDR3 DNA: TGTGCCAGCCCGCGACTGCGGGACAGGGCCTTTTTGGCGACTAATGAAAAACTGTTTTTT
clone size: NA
J gene: TRBJ1-4
V gene: TRBV27
D gene: TRBD1

CDR3 protein: CASSAYRGPSNTGELFF
CDR3 DNA: TGTGCCAGCAGTGCATACAGGGGCCCCTCGAACACCGGGGAGCTGTTTTTT
clone size: NA
J gene: TRBJ2-2
V gene: TRBV28
D gene: TRBD1

CDR3 protein: CASSGDSQPANYGYTF
CDR3 DNA: TGTGCCAGCAGCGGGGACAGCCAACCCGCTAACTATGGCTACACCTTC
clone size: NA
J gene: TRBJ1-2
V gene: TRBV25-1
D gene: TRBD1

CDR3 protein: CASSNFQEQYF
CDR3 DNA: TGTGCCAGCTCGAATTTTCAGGAGCAGTACTTC
clone size: few
J gene: TRBJ2-7
V gene: TRBV18
D gene: NA

CDR3 protein: CASVTGTGIYYGYTF
CDR3 DNA: TGTGCCAGCGTTACCGGGACAGGCATTTACTATGGCTACACCTTC
clone size: NA
J gene: TRBJ1-2
V gene: TRBV28
D gene: TRBD1

CDR3 protein: CASSLGGDSGNTIYF
CDR3 DNA: TGTGCCAGCAGCTTGGGGGGAGACTCTGGAAACACCATATATTTT
clone size: NA
J gene: TRBJ1-3
V gene: TRBV7-9
D gene: NA

CDR3 protein: CSGQGLGTDEKLFF
CDR3 DNA: TGCAGCGGACAGGGTTTAGGCACCGATGAAAAACTGTTTTTT
clone size: NA
J gene: TRBJ1-4
V gene: TRBV29-1
D gene: TRBD1

CDR3 protein: CASSQDGGTGSYGYTF
CDR3 DNA: TGTGCCAGCAGCCAAGATGGGGGGACAGGTTCCTATGGCTACACCTTC
clone size: NA
J gene: TRBJ1-2
V gene: TRBV4-2
D gene: TRBD1

CDR3 protein: CAWSVLEGTEAFF
CDR3 DNA: TGTGCCTGGAGTGTCTTGGAGGGAACTGAAGCTTTCTTT
clone size: NA
J gene: TRBJ1-1
V gene: TRBV30
D gene: NA

CDR3 protein: CASSYLDEKAFF
CDR3 DNA: TGTGCCAGCAGTTATTTAGATGAAAAAGCTTTCTTT
clone size: NA
J gene: TRBJ1-1
V gene: TRBV6-6
D gene: NA

CDR3 protein: CASSLRREGNSYNEQFF
CDR3 DNA: TGTGCCAGCAGTTTAAGGCGGGAGGGAAACTCCTACAATGAGCAGTTCTTC
clone size: once
J gene: TRBJ2-1
V gene: TRBV27
D gene: TRBD2

CDR3 protein: CASSTIAGGTDTQYF
CDR3 DNA: TGTGCCAGTAGCACGATAGCGGGGGGGACAGATACGCAGTATTTT
clone size: NA
J gene: TRBJ2-3
V gene: TRBV19
D gene: TRBD2

CDR3 protein: CASSFQRRLDTQYF
CDR3 DNA: TGTGCCAGCAGCTTTCAGAGGCGGCTAGATACGCAGTATTTT
clone size: NA
J gene: TRBJ2-3
V gene: TRBV7-2
D gene: NA

CDR3 protein: CASSLAGTAGANEQFF
CDR3 DNA: TGTGCCAGCAGCTTAGCGGGGACAGCAGGTGCCAATGAGCAGTTCTTC
clone size: NA
J gene: TRBJ2-1
V gene: TRBV11-3
D gene: TRBD1

CDR3 protein: CASRRTGENSPLHF
CDR3 DNA: TGTGCCAGCAGGCGGACAGGGGAAAATTCACCCCTCCACTTT
clone size: few
J gene: TRBJ1-6
V gene: TRBV27
D gene: TRBD1

CDR3 protein: CASSQDGYNNQPQHF
CDR3 DNA: TGCGCCAGCAGCCAAGACGGGTATAATAATCAGCCCCAGCATTTT
clone size: NA
J gene: TRBJ1-5
V gene: TRBV4-3
D gene: NA

CDR3 protein: CASSSRDRVVLSGNTIYF
CDR3 DNA: TGTGCCAGCAGCTCGCGGGACAGGGTTGTCCTCTCTGGAAACACCATATATTTT
clone size: NA
J gene: TRBJ1-3
V gene: TRBV11-2
D gene: TRBD1

CDR3 protein: CASSQRQGPIYF
CDR3 DNA: TGTGCCAGCAGCCAGAGACAGGGGCCCATATATTTT
clone size: few
J gene: TRBJ1-3
V gene: TRBV6-5
D gene: TRBD1

CDR3 protein: CASSLIPLSGTPEQFF
CDR3 DNA: TGTGCCAGCAGCTTAATACCCCTTAGCGGGACCCCTGAGCAGTTCTTC
clone size: NA
J gene: TRBJ2-1
V gene: TRBV7-9
D gene: TRBD2

CDR3 protein: CSSVSGVADNEQFF
CDR3 DNA: TGCAGCTCAGTTTCCGGGGTGGCGGACAATGAGCAGTTCTTC
clone size: NA
J gene: TRBJ2-1
V gene: TRBV29-1
D gene: NA

CDR3 protein: CASSPLPGGKQFF
CDR3 DNA: TGTGCCAGCAGCCCCCTTCCCGGGGGGAAGCAGTTCTTC
clone size: NA
J gene: TRBJ2-1
V gene: TRBV9
D gene: TRBD2

CDR3 protein: CAWSVNLAGIQFF
CDR3 DNA: TGTGCCTGGAGTGTAAATCTAGCGGGAATACAGTTCTTC
clone size: NA
J gene: TRBJ2-1
V gene: TRBV30
D gene: TRBD2

CDR3 protein: CASSVTSGGNTGELFF
CDR3 DNA: TGTGCCAGCAGCGTAACTAGCGGGGGGAACACCGGGGAGCTGTTTTTT
clone size: NA
J gene: TRBJ2-2
V gene: TRBV9
D gene: TRBD2

CDR3 protein: CASSLGWRQGTHEQYF
CDR3 DNA: TGTGCCAGCAGCTTAGGGTGGAGACAGGGTACGCACGAGCAGTACTTC
clone size: NA
J gene: TRBJ2-7
V gene: TRBV7-2
D gene: TRBD1

CDR3 protein: CASSLREDDEKLFF
CDR3 DNA: TGTGCCAGCAGCTTGAGGGAGGACGATGAAAAACTGTTTTTT
clone size: NA
J gene: TRBJ1-4
V gene: TRBV5-4
D gene: NA

CDR3 protein: CASSWGDGSEAFF
CDR3 DNA: TGTGCCAGCAGCTGGGGGGACGGAAGTGAAGCTTTCTTT
clone size: NA
J gene: TRBJ1-1
V gene: TRBV7-3
D gene: NA

CDR3 protein: CAISLAGIQETQYF
CDR3 DNA: TGTGCCATCAGTCTAGCGGGTATTCAAGAGACCCAGTACTTC
clone size: NA
J gene: TRBJ2-5
V gene: TRBV10-3
D gene: TRBD2

CDR3 protein: CASSLYQGSGNTIYF
CDR3 DNA: TGTGCCAGCAGCTTGTATCAGGGCTCTGGAAACACCATATATTTT
clone size: NA
J gene: TRBJ1-3
V gene: TRBV5-4
D gene: NA

CDR3 protein: CASSAQAGEAANTGELFF
CDR3 DNA: TGTGCCAGCAGTGCGCAGGCAGGGGAAGCGGCAAACACCGGGGAGCTGTTTTTT
clone size: NA
J gene: TRBJ2-2
V gene: TRBV6-4
D gene: NA

CDR3 protein: CASSSGLAGGLHNEQFF
CDR3 DNA: TGTGCCAGCAGCTCCGGACTAGCGGGGGGGCTGCACAATGAGCAGTTCTTC
clone size: NA
J gene: TRBJ2-1
V gene: TRBV13
D gene: TRBD2

CDR3 protein: CASTKTSGMNYEQYF
CDR3 DNA: TGTGCCAGCACCAAGACTAGCGGGATGAACTACGAGCAGTACTTC
clone size: NA
J gene: TRBJ2-7
V gene: TRBV28
D gene: TRBD2

CDR3 protein: CASSVGTSGTYEQYF
CDR3 DNA: TGTGCCAGCAGCGTAGGGACTAGCGGAACCTACGAGCAGTACTTC
clone size: NA
J gene: TRBJ2-7
V gene: TRBV9
D gene: TRBD2